Given below is one T cell receptor beta chain in context. Its antigen specificity is not known. Base qualities were left out, and no much larger clone turns up one base away. Patients with a history of autoimmune disease or receiving systemic immunosuppression were excluded from the trial. Peripheral blood for TCR sequencing was collected from all dose cohorts at baseline, on cycle 4 day 1, and on cycle 7 day 1. Samples came from an open-label, multicenter, first-in-human phase I dose-escalation trial of ivuxolimab. Adults with locally advanced or metastatic melanoma, renal cell carcinoma, hepatocellular carcinoma or head and neck squamous cell carcinoma were enrolled in the trial. CD4+ and CD8+ T cells were sorted separately from peripheral blood before TCR sequencing. Here V drops 3 bases and J drops 3 bases, and the junction holds 3 bases not matched to any gene. CDR1 SGHRS and CDR2 YFSETQ are derived from the germline V gene. From the cysteine up to the phenylalanine, the CDR3 has a length of 14 residues. The read is trimmed to its CDR3 DNA, 42 bases read in frame from base 1.

This specimen belongs to a study of OX40 agonist ivuxolimab in advanced cancers. About the investigation overall: Ivuxolimab was a fully human IgG2 agonistic monoclonal antibody targeting the costimulatory receptor OX40 (CD134). Partial responses occurred in three dose-escalation patients: two with cutaneous melanoma and one with hepatocellular carcinoma. Peripheral TCRbeta sequencing was intended to test whether TCR sequence diversity was altered and clonal T-cell expansion was caused by ivuxolimab. Among the roughly 50 dose-escalation patients, 19 had hepatocellular carcinoma, roughly 15 melanoma, 9 renal cell carcinoma and 9 head and neck cancer. Patients were allowed to have had prior anti-PD-1, anti-PD-L1 or anti-CTLA-4 therapy, and more than 30% of the dose-escalation patients had previously received checkpoint inhibitors. In the dose-escalation cohort, approximately 80% of patients were male, and the mean age was roughly 60 years with a range of 23 to 79. Intravenous ivuxolimab was administered to patients every 2 weeks at six dose levels: 0.01, 0.1, 0.3, 1.5, 3 and 10 mg/kg. The monotherapy dose-escalation portion (N ≈ 52 patients) of the phase I ivuxolimab trial is reported in the paper. General conclusions and limits of the study: At doses of 0.1 to 3.0 mg/kg, clonal expansion of both CD4+ and CD8+ blood T cells was observed from baseline to week 6. The antigen specificity of the peripheral T cells that underwent clonal expansion was not determined. Low levels of normalized T-cell clonal expansion were also seen in some patients who did not respond. After ivuxolimab, expanded clones were on average more numerous among CD8+ T cells than among CD4+ T cells. Partial responders in the 0.1-3.0 mg/kg groups had among the lowest normalized peripheral clonal expansion, especially among CD8+ T cells.

To sequence the TCRbeta CDR3 region, genomic DNA was isolated from the sorted cells. The immunoSEQ Assay was used for sequencing of TCRbeta CDR3 regions. The immuneACCESS repertoire file appears here via TCRdb, limited to in-frame rearrangements. These files lack a portion of the clones; in checked studies, under half of the deficit traces to unresolved V genes, and the cause of the others is not known. The sample table lists some 77,000 clones, around 82% of them with a count of one. Approximately 0.8% of the sample is in the top ten clones. This receptor was obtained from an adult with an advanced solid tumor such as melanoma, head and neck, liver or kidney cancer. Recombination joined TRBV5-1 with TRBJ1-5; 7 central bases correspond to TRBD1. Sample: CD4+ or CD8+ T cells sorted from blood, taken in a trial of the OX40 agonist ivuxolimab. The DNA is as follows: TGCGCCAGCAGCTCCGGGACAGACAATCAGCCCCAGCATTTT. It is translated as CASSSGTDNQPQHF.